The 5 T cell receptor beta chains given below trace back to one sample, sequenced in a study of beta chain features in type 1 diabetes. Study-wide results and limits: The study found moderately but significantly shorter TCRB CDR3s in all four CD4+ subsets of Type 1 diabetes patients.

These receptors' targets are unknown. The sequenced template was cDNA made from the entire isolated RNA. Sequenced by immunoSEQ multiplex PCR; TCRdb stores in-frame clones only, minus some. The sample has 200,000 to 300,000 clones, around 13% seen once. What was sequenced was naive CD4+ T cells from blood. The source is a man under 40 with type 1 diabetes.

The J gene is TRBJ2-7, the V gene TRBV5-1; 13 nucleotides match TRBD2. This CDR3 spans 15 amino acids. Germline CDR1 is SGHRS and CDR2 is YFSETQ. Trimming cost V 4 bases and J 6 bases; bases outside gene matches: 7. Written as DNA, the CDR3 is TGCGCCAGCAGCGCCACTAGCGGGAGGGCCGCCGAGCAGTACTTC. Residues: CASSATSGRAAEQYF. The full variable domain, rest sourced from reference TRBV5-1 and TRBJ2-7, is KAGVTQTPRYLIKTRGQQVTLSCSPISGHRSVSWYQQTPGQGLQFLFEYFSETQRNKGNFPGRFSGRQFSNSRSEMNVSTLELGDSALYLCASSATSGRAAEQYFGPGTRLTVT.

The V and J genes are TRBV13 and TRBJ1-1, with TRBD1 matching 9 bases. The CDR3 consists of 13 residues. The J segment lost 5 bases and the V segment lost 5 bases, leaving 3 bases of the junction unmatched. Germline V gives CDR1 PRHDT, CDR2 FYEKMQ (reference sequence). CDR3 sequence reads: CASSGTGSTEAFF. Written as DNA, the CDR3 is TGTGCCAGCAGCGGGACAGGGAGTACTGAAGCTTTCTTT.

This clone came up once. The chain uses TRBV5-4 and TRBJ2-5; tentatively, D is TRBD2 (6 bases). V was pared by 3 bases and J by 1 base, with 10 bases between. Germline CDR1 SGHNT, CDR2 YYREEE (reference sequence). CDR3 length: 14 amino acids. Written as DNA, the CDR3 is TGTGCCAGCAGCTCCGCGGGGTTCCAAGAGACCCAGTACTTC. Translation: CASSSAGFQETQYF.

On this clone itself: The same CDR3 arises from other DNA sequences in this sample as well. The chain couples TRBV5-1 to TRBJ2-7; D might be TRBD1 (5 bases). Germline-derived CDR1 and CDR2 are SGHRS and YFSETQ. Trimming cost V 1 base and J 5 bases, with 10 bases left between them. The CDR3 has 13 amino acids. The CDR3 protein is CASSLQGADEQYF. CDR3 DNA sequence: TGCGCCAGCAGCTTGCAGGGCGCCGACGAGCAGTACTTC.

The J gene is TRBJ2-3, the V gene TRBV7-9, with 11 nucleotides matching TRBD1. Germline CDR1 is SEHNR and CDR2 is FQNEAQ (reference sequence). The CDR3 is made up of 15 amino acids. V gave up 4 bases and J gave up 2 bases; unmatched junction bases: 2. CDR3 in DNA: TGTGCCAGCAGCTCAGGACAGGGGGCCACAGATACGCAGTATTTT. Translating it yields CASSSGQGATDTQYF. The whole variable domain, filled in from reference TRBV7-9 and TRBJ2-3, reads DTGVSQNPRHKITKRGQNVTFRCDPISEHNRLYWYRQTLGQGPEFLTYFQNEAQLEKSRLLSDRFSAERPKGSFSTLEIQRTEQGDSAMYLCASSSGQGATDTQYFGPGTRLTVL.